The T cell receptor beta chain described here comes from a study of blood T cell repertoires in COVID-19. Looking at the study overall: Donors in the United States, Italy and Spain gave samples during acute or convalescent COVID-19.

Per the study methods: Amplification with reference gene primers provided the estimates of nucleated cell counts. The repertoire was sequenced with immunoSEQ multiplex PCR; TCRdb's copy has only in-frame clones and lacks some. V and J calls and clone size come straight from that table; D and trimming were deduced from the DNA. The table lists under 350,000 clones, around 86% of them singletons. J lost 6 bases, V lost 6 bases, and 3 bases had no gene match. The CDR3 is made up of 13 amino acids. The germline CDR1 and CDR2 sequences are MDHEN and SYDVKM. The receptor comes from a woman between 40 and 55 years old with acute COVID-19. The specimen was PBMCs or T cells enriched from blood (not recorded which). This chain links TRBV28 with TRBJ1-5, with TRBD1 matching over 9 bases. The chain's CDR3 is CASRGTGRQPQHF. The CDR3 DNA reads as TGTGCCAGCAGGGGGACAGGGCGTCAGCCCCAGCATTTT.